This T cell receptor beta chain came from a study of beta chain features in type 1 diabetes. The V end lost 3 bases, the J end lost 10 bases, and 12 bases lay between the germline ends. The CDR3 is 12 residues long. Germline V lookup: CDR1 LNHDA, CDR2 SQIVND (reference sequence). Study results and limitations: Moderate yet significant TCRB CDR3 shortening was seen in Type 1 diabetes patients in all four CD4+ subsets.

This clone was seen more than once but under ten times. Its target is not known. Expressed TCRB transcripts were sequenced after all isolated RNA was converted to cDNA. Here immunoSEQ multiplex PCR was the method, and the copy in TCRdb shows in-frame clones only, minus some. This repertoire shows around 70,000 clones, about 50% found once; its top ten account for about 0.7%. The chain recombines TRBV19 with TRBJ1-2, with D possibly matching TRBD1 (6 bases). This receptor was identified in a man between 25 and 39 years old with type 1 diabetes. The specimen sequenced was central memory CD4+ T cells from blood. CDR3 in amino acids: CASSIRDTNYTF. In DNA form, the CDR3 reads TGTGCCAGTAGTATCCGGGACACGAACTACACCTTC.